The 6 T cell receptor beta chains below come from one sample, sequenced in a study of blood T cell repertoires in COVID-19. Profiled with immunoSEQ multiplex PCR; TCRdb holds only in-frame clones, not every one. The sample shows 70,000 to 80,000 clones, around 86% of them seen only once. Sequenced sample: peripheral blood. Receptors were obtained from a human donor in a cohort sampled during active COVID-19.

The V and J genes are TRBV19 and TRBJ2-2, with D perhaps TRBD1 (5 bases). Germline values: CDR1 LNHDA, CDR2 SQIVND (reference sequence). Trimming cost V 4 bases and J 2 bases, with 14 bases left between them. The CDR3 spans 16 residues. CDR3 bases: TGTGCCAGTAGTACCCCCCAGGGATTCAACACCGGGGAGCTGTTTTTT. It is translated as CASSTPQGFNTGELFF.

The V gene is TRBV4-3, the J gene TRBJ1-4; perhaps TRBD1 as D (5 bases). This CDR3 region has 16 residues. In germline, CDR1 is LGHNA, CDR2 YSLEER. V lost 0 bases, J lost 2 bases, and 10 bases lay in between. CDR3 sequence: CASSQDPGITNEKLFF. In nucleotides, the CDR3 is TGCGCCAGCAGCCAAGATCCAGGGATTACTAATGAAAAACTGTTTTTT.

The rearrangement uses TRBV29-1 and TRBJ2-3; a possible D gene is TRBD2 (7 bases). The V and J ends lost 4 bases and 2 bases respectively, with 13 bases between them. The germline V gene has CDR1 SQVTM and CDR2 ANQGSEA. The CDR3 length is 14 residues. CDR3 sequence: CSVVRGLNTDTQYF. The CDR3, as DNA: TGCAGCGTTGTGCGGGGGCTGAACACAGATACGCAGTATTTT.

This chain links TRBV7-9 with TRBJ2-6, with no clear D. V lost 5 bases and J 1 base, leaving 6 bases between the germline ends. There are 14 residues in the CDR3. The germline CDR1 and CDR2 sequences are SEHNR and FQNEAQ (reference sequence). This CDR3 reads CASSPRSGANVLTF. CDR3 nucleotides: TGTGCCAGCAGCCCGCGTTCTGGGGCCAACGTCCTGACTTTC.

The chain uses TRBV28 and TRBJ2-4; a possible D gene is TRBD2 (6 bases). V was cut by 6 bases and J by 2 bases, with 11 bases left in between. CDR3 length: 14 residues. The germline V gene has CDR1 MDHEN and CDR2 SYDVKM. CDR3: CASREGQSKNIQYF. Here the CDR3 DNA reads TGTGCCAGCAGGGAGGGGCAATCCAAAAACATTCAGTACTTC.

The CDR3, as DNA: TGTGCCAGTAGTATAGTCGCCGGGAACACTGAAGCTTTCTTT. Protein product: CASSIVAGNTEAFF. V usage is TRBV19 and J usage is TRBJ1-1, with D hard to call. Germline V gives CDR1 LNHDA, CDR2 SQIVND (reference sequence). Trimming removed 1 base at V and 1 base at J, with 7 bases between. CDR3 length equals 14 residues.